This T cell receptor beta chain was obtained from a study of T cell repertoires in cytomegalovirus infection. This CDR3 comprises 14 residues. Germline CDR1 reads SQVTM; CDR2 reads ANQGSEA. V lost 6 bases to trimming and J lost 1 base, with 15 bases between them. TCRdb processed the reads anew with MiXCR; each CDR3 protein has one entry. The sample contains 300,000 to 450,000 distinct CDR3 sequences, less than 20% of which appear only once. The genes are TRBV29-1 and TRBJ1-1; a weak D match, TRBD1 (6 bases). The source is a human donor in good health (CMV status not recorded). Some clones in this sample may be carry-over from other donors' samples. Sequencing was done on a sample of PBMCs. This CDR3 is CSVPGTNRNTEAFF. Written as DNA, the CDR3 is TGCAGCGTGCCCGGGACAAACCGGAACACTGAAGCTTTCTTT. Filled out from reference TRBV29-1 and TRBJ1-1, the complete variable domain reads SAVISQKPSRDICQRGTSLTIQCQVDSQVTMMFWYRQQPGQSLTLIATANQGSEATYESGFVIDKFPISRPNLTFSTLTVSNMSPEDSSIYLCSVPGTNRNTEAFFGQGTRLTVV.